A selection of T cell receptor beta chains follows, all from one sample in a study of T cell clonotyping in hematopoietic cell transplantation. Using immunoSEQ multiplex PCR, the repertoire was profiled, and TCRdb retains in-frame clones only, with some absent. The sample holds more than 65,000 clones; over 90% are singletons and the top ten take about 1.5%. The sample taken for sequencing was peripheral blood mononuclear cells. The receptors shown here come from a man between 50 and 59 years old in good health. Some clones in this sample may be carry-over from other donors' samples. CDR3s include the opening cysteine and the closing phenylalanine or tryptophan. A D gene is named only where the DNA matches it firmly. Size is omitted from some rows. Given values are once, few, many or a class for expanded clones.

v_call	j_call	d_call	clone_size	cdr3_aa	cdr3_nt
TRBV18	TRBJ1-1	.	few	CASSPMGMNTEAFF	TGTGCCAGCTCACCCATGGGGATGAACACTGAAGCTTTCTTT
TRBV28	TRBJ2-1	.	.	CASSPTYSGRRATYNEQFF	TGTGCCAGCAGTCCCACGTACTCGGGGCGACGGGCTACCTACAATGAGCAGTTCTTC
TRBV2	TRBJ2-7	TRBD2	.	CASSERLAGGAYEQYF	TGTGCCAGCAGTGAAAGGCTAGCGGGGGGGGCCTACGAGCAGTACTTC
TRBV7-8	TRBJ1-5	.	.	CASSLALQGKQPQHF	TGTGCCAGCAGCTTAGCTTTGCAGGGTAAACAGCCCCAGCATTTT
TRBV19	TRBJ2-1	TRBD2	.	CASSGSGSYNEQFF	TGTGCCAGTAGTGGTAGCGGGAGCTACAATGAGCAGTTCTTC
TRBV10-3	TRBJ2-5	.	once	CAISAVPGRETQYF	TGTGCCATCAGCGCGGTACCGGGAAGGGAGACCCAGTACTTC
TRBV6-5	TRBJ2-7	.	.	CASTRDGSYEQYF	TGTGCCAGCACCCGGGACGGCTCCTACGAGCAGTACTTC
TRBV4-1	TRBJ2-3	.	.	CASSQSFFASTDTQYF	TGCGCCAGCAGCCAATCATTCTTCGCTAGCACAGATACGCAGTATTTT
TRBV28	TRBJ2-1	TRBD1	.	CASSTGGRSNEQFF	TGTGCCAGCAGTACAGGGGGCAGAAGCAATGAGCAGTTCTTC
TRBV27	TRBJ2-3	.	few	CASSLGGPNTDTQYF	TGTGCCAGCAGTTTAGGGGGGCCCAACACAGATACGCAGTATTTT
TRBV19	TRBJ2-7	.	.	CASSIASGTAEQYF	TGTGCCAGTAGTATAGCATCAGGCACTGCCGAGCAGTACTTC
TRBV4-1	TRBJ1-5	TRBD1	.	CASSQDKRTGFGNQPQHF	TGCGCCAGCAGCCAAGATAAACGGACAGGGTTCGGCAATCAGCCCCAGCATTTT
TRBV11-3	TRBJ2-3	.	.	CASSPNRQGDTQYF	TGTGCCAGCAGCCCGAACCGGCAAGGAGATACGCAGTATTTT
TRBV9	TRBJ2-7	TRBD2	.	CASSPREASLLSYEQYF	TGTGCCAGCAGCCCCCGGGAGGCTAGCCTATTAAGTTACGAGCAGTACTTC
TRBV21-1	TRBJ2-4	.	.	CASRREGSSLAKNIQYF	TGTGCCAGCAGGCGGGAGGGTTCATCTTTAGCCAAAAACATTCAGTACTTC
TRBV4-1	TRBJ2-2	.	.	CASSLLGLNTGELFF	TGCGCCAGCAGCCTTTTGGGGCTGAACACCGGGGAGCTGTTTTTT
TRBV29-1	TRBJ2-3	.	.	CSVASDTQYF	TGCAGCGTTGCGTCAGATACGCAGTATTTT
TRBV28	TRBJ1-1	.	.	CASRIGQLLAEAFF	TGTGCCAGCAGAATCGGACAACTATTAGCGGAAGCTTTCTTT
TRBV28	TRBJ2-7	.	.	CASRRRGAGYEQYF	TGTGCCAGCAGGAGGAGGGGGGCGGGGTACGAGCAGTACTTC
TRBV9	TRBJ1-6	.	once	CASSQGLRGGNSPLHF	TGTGCCAGCAGCCAAGGGCTGAGGGGTGGTAATTCACCCCTCCACTTT
TRBV7-6	TRBJ2-5	TRBD1	few	CASSYGTGQETQYF	TGTGCCAGCAGCTACGGGACAGGGCAAGAGACCCAGTACTTC
TRBV6-1	TRBJ1-6	.	.	CASTFTTGNSPLHF	TGTGCCAGCACCTTCACGACAGGAAATTCACCCCTCCACTTT
TRBV6-1	TRBJ2-7	TRBD1	.	CAVRRTGGVVHEQYF	TGTGCCGTACGGCGGACAGGGGGCGTCGTCCACGAGCAGTACTTC
TRBV6-6	TRBJ2-5	.	.	CASTLPDSWKTQYF	TGTGCCAGCACCTTACCGGACTCTTGGAAGACCCAGTACTTC
TRBV11-1	TRBJ2-5	.	.	CASSLAAGWAETQYF	TGTGCCAGCAGCTTAGCGGCGGGATGGGCGGAGACCCAGTACTTC
TRBV27	TRBJ2-7	.	.	CASSLLVGPSYEQYF	TGTGCCAGCAGTTTATTGGTAGGGCCCTCCTACGAGCAGTACTTC
TRBV10-3	TRBJ1-2	.	.	CAISVAAEANYGYTF	TGTGCCATCAGTGTAGCCGCGGAAGCTAACTATGGCTACACCTTC
TRBV19	TRBJ1-5	.	once	CASSGTGPAGNQPQHF	TGTGCCAGTAGTGGTACCGGGCCCGCGGGCAATCAGCCCCAGCATTTT
TRBV6-1	TRBJ1-1	TRBD1	.	CASRSRQGRAFF	TGTGCCAGCAGATCCCGACAGGGACGAGCTTTCTTT
TRBV28	TRBJ2-5	TRBD2	.	CASGGGLETQYF	TGTGCCAGCGGGGGGGGTCTCGAGACCCAGTACTTC
TRBV10-3	TRBJ1-2	.	.	CAISETDSHGYTF	TGTGCCATCAGTGAGACCGACAGCCATGGCTACACCTTC
TRBV7-3	TRBJ2-2	.	.	CASSFHGQTSNTGELFF	TGTGCCAGCAGCTTTCATGGCCAGACCTCGAACACCGGGGAGCTGTTTTTT
TRBV7-8	TRBJ2-3	TRBD2	.	CASSARIGTSGGPDTQYF	TGTGCCAGCAGCGCCCGAATCGGGACTAGCGGGGGGCCAGATACGCAGTATTTT
TRBV5-4	TRBJ2-2	TRBD2	.	CASAYDGLSSGRSGELFF	TGTGCCAGCGCGTACGACGGTTTATCGAGCGGGAGAAGCGGGGAGCTGTTTTTT
TRBV14	TRBJ2-7	TRBD2	.	CASSPRLAGAYEQYF	TGTGCCAGCAGCCCGAGACTAGCGGGAGCCTACGAGCAGTACTTC
TRBV27	TRBJ2-6	.	once	CASSFPGANVLTF	TGTGCCAGCAGTTTCCCTGGGGCCAACGTCCTGACTTTC
TRBV5-1	TRBJ2-7	TRBD1	.	CASSYKQGGEQYF	TGCGCCAGCAGCTACAAACAGGGGGGCGAGCAGTACTTC
TRBV5-4	TRBJ2-5	TRBD1	once	CASSLVGRGRSETQYF	TGTGCCAGCAGCTTGGTGGGCAGGGGGCGCTCGGAGACCCAGTACTTC
TRBV7-2	TRBJ2-7	.	.	CASSLSSYEQYF	TGTGCCAGCAGCTTAAGCTCCTACGAGCAGTACTTC
TRBV7-9	TRBJ2-7	TRBD2	.	CASRPGGGTPDEQYF	TGTGCCAGCAGACCGGGCGGGGGGACACCTGACGAGCAGTACTTC
TRBV6-5	TRBJ2-7	TRBD2	.	CASTERETYEQYF	TGTGCCAGCACCGAGCGGGAAACCTACGAGCAGTACTTC
TRBV7-9	TRBJ2-5	TRBD1	.	CASSLDWDRGGKTQYF	TGTGCCAGCAGCTTAGACTGGGACAGGGGGGGAAAGACCCAGTACTTC
TRBV28	TRBJ1-1	.	.	CASLGPMNTEAFF	TGTGCCAGCCTTGGACCCATGAACACTGAAGCTTTCTTT